This note documents a single TCR beta chain sequence. V lost 7 bases and J lost 4, with 19 bases in between. Germline loops: CDR1 KGHDR, CDR2 SFDVKD. There are 16 residues in the CDR3. These data come from a study of CD8+CD57+ T cells in acquired aplastic anemia. Study background: When averaged, DNA from sorted CD4+ and CD8+ cells came to about 3 ug.

Patients chosen for sequencing had CD8+CD57+ cells that had expanded, as shown by flow cytometry. Receipt of therapy had not occurred in any patient by the time of blood sampling. Genomic DNA, serving as template, underwent TCR beta VDJ and CDR3 profiling. TCRdb called the reads again in MiXCR, with one record for every CDR3 protein. This sample has 150,000 to 200,000 distinct CDR3 sequences; over 40% occur once, and the top ten carry under 2%. The rearrangement joins TRBV24-1 to TRBJ2-1; D may be TRBD1 (5 bases). This sequence was found in a human donor with aplastic anemia. Sequences were obtained from sorted CD4+, CD8+, or CD8+CD57+ T cells (not recorded which) from PBMCs. The chain's CDR3 is CATSATRGSLYNEQFF. CDR3 coding DNA: TGTGCCACCAGCGCAACAAGGGGCAGTTTATACAATGAGCAGTTCTTC.